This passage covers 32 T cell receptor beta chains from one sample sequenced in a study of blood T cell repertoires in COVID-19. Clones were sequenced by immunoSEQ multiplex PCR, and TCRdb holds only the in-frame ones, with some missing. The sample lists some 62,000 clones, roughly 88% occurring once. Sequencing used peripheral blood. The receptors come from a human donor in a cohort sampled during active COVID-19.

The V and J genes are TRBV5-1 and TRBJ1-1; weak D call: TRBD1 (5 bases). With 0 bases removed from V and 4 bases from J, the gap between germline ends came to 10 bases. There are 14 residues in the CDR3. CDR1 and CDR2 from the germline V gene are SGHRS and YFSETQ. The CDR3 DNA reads TGCGCCAGCAGCTTGGCTATCGGGGGCACTGAAGCTTTCTTT. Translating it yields CASSLAIGGTEAFF.

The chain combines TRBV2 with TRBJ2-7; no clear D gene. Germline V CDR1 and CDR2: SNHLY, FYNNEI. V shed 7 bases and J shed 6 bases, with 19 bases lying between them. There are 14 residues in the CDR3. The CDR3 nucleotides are TGTGCCAGCACCTTACTACTCCTCGCCCCCGAGCAGTACTTC. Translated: CASTLLLLAPEQYF. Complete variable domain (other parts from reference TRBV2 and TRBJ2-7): EPEVTQTPSHQVTQMGQEVILRCVPISNHLYFYWYRQILGQKVEFLVSFYNNEISEKSEIFDDQFSVERPDGSNFTLKIRSTKLEDSAMYFCASTLLLLAPEQYFGPGTRLTVT.

CDR3 region: CASSLSSGGAGSEQYF. DNA for the CDR3: TGCGCCAGCAGCTTGAGTAGCGGGGGGGCCGGTAGCGAGCAGTACTTC. V and J are TRBV5-1 and TRBJ2-7; 11 bases are shared with TRBD2. Germline CDR1 reads SGHRS; CDR2 reads YFSETQ. Trimming took 1 base from V and 6 from J; bases not matched to a gene: 9. CDR3 length: 16 residues. Full variable domain (missing parts from reference TRBV5-1 and TRBJ2-7): KAGVTQTPRYLIKTRGQQVTLSCSPISGHRSVSWYQQTPGQGLQFLFEYFSETQRNKGNFPGRFSGRQFSNSRSEMNVSTLELGDSALYLCASSLSSGGAGSEQYFGPGTRLTVT.

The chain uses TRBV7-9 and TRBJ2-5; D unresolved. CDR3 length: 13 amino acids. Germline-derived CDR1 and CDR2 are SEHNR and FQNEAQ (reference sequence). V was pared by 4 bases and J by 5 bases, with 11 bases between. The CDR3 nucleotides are TGTGCCAGCAGCTCCCGTGGGCCGGAGACCCAGTACTTC. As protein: CASSSRGPETQYF.

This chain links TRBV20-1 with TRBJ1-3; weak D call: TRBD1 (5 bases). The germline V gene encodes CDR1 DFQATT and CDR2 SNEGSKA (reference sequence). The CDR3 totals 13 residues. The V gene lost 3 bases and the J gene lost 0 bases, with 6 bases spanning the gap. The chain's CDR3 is CSASRGSGNTIYF. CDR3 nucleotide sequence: TGCAGTGCTAGTAGGGGCTCTGGAAACACCATATATTTT.

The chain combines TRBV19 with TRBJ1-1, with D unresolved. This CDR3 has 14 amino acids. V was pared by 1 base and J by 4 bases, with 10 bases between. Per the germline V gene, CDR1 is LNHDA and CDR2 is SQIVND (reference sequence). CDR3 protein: CASSIAVTITEAFF. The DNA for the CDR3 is TGTGCCAGTAGTATAGCCGTGACAATCACTGAAGCTTTCTTT.

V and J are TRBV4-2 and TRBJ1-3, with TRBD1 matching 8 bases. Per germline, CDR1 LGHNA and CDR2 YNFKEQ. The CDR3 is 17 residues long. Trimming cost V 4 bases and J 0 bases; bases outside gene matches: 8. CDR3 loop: CASSRGGGQASGNTIYF. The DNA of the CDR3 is TGTGCCAGCAGCCGCGGAGGGGGACAGGCCTCTGGAAACACCATATATTTT.

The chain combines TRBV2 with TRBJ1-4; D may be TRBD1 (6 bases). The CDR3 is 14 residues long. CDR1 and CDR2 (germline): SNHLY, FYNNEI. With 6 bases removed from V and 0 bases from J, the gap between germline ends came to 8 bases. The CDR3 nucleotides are TGTGCCAGCAGGGGGACAACAACTAATGAAAAACTGTTTTTT. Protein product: CASRGTTTNEKLFF.

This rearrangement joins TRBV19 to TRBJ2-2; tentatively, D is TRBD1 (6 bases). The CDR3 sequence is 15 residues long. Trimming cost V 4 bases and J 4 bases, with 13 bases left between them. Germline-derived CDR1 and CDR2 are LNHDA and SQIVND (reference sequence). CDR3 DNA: TGTGCCAGTAGTAGTGGGGGCTCGGGCACCGGGGAGCTGTTTTTT. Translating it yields CASSSGGSGTGELFF.

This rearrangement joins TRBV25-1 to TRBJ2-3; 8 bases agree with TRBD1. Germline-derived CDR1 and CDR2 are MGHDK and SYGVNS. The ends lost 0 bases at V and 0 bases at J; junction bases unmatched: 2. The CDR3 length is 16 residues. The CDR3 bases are TGTGCCAGCAGTGAATATACAGGGGGTAGCACAGATACGCAGTATTTT. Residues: CASSEYTGGSTDTQYF.

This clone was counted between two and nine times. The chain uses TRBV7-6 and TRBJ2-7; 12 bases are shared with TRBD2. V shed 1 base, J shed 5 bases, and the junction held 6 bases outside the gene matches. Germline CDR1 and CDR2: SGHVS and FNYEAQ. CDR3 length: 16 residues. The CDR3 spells CASSLGSSGRVHEQYF. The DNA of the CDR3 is TGTGCCAGCAGCTTAGGTTCTAGCGGGAGGGTCCACGAGCAGTACTTC.

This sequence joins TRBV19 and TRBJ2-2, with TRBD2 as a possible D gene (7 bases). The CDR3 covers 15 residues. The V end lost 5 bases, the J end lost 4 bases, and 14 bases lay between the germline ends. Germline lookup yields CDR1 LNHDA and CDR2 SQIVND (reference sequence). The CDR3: CASSARGAVTGELFF. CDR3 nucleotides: TGTGCCAGTAGTGCCCGGGGGGCGGTCACCGGGGAGCTGTTTTTT.

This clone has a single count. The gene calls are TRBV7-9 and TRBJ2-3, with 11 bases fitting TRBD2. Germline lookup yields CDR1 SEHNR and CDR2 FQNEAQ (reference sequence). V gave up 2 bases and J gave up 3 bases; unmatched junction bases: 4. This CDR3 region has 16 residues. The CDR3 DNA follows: TGTGCCAGCAGCTTACCCCGACTAGCGGGAACAGATACGCAGTATTTT. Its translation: CASSLPRLAGTDTQYF.

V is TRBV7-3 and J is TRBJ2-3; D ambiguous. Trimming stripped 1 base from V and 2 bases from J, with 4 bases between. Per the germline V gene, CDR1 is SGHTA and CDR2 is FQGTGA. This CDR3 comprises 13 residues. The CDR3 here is CASSLRPTDTQYF. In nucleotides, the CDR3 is TGTGCCAGCAGCTTAAGGCCCACAGATACGCAGTATTTT.

DNA of the CDR3: TGTGCCAGCAGCTTGGGGGGGACTAATGAAAAACTGTTTTTT. It is translated as CASSLGGTNEKLFF. The gene calls are TRBV11-2 and TRBJ1-4, with TRBD1 as a possible D gene (5 bases). There are 14 residues in the CDR3. V shed 3 bases and J shed 2 bases, with 7 bases lying between them. Germline lookup yields CDR1 SGHAT and CDR2 FQNNGV.

CDR3 in DNA: TGTGCCAGCAGTTTGGTCTCAGGTCGGACAAAAAATGGCTACACCTTC. Translation: CASSLVSGRTKNGYTF. J is TRBJ1-2 and V is TRBV28; D may be TRBD1 (5 bases). The CDR3 is 16 residues long. Germline V gene data show CDR1 as MDHEN and CDR2 as SYDVKM. With 3 bases removed from V and 6 bases from J, the gap between germline ends came to 20 bases.

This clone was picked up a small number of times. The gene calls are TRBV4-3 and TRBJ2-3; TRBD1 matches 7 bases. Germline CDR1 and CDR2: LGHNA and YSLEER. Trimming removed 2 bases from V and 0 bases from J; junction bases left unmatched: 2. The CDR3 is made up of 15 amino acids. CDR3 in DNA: TGCGCCAGCAGCCAAAGGGACAGTAGCACAGATACGCAGTATTTT. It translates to CASSQRDSSTDTQYF.

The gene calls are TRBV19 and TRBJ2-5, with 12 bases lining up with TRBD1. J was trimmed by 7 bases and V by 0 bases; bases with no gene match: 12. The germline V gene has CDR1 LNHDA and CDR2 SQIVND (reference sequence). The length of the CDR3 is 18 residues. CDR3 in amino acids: CASSIDPVGQGAQWTQYF. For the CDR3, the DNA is TGTGCCAGTAGTATAGACCCGGTGGGACAGGGGGCCCAATGGACCCAGTACTTC.

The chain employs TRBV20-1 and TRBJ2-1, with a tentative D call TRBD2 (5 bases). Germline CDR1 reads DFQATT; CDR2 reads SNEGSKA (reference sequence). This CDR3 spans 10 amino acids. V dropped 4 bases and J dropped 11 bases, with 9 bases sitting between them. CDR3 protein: CSATRLKQFF. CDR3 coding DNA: TGCAGTGCTACTCGACTAAAGCAGTTCTTC.

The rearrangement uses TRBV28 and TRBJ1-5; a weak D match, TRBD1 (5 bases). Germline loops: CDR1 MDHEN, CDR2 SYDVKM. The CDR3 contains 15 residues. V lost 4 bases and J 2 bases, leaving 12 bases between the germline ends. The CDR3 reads CASSSQGSGNQPQHF. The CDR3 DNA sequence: TGTGCCAGCAGTTCGCAGGGATCGGGCAATCAGCCCCAGCATTTT.

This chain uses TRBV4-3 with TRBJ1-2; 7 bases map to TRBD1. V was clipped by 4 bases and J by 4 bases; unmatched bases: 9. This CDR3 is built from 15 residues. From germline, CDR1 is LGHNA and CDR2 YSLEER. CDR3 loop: CASSLTRDSLYGYTF. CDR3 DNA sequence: TGCGCCAGCAGCCTGACCCGGGACAGCCTCTATGGCTACACCTTC.

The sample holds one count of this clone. In DNA, the CDR3 is TGCGCCAGCAGCTCTACCCCCACAGATACGCAGTATTTT. It encodes CASSSTPTDTQYF. The chain joins TRBV5-1 to TRBJ2-3; D gene ambiguous. Trimming took 3 bases from V and 2 from J, leaving 7 bases between them. This CDR3 contains 13 residues. Germline V lookup: CDR1 SGHRS, CDR2 YFSETQ. The whole variable domain, remainder taken from reference TRBV5-1 and TRBJ2-3, is KAGVTQTPRYLIKTRGQQVTLSCSPISGHRSVSWYQQTPGQGLQFLFEYFSETQRNKGNFPGRFSGRQFSNSRSEMNVSTLELGDSALYLCASSSTPTDTQYFGPGTRLTVL.

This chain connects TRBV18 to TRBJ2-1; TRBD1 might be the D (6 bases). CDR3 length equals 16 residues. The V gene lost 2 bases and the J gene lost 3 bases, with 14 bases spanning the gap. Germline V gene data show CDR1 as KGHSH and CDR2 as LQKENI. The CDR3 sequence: CASSPIIGGNYNEQFF. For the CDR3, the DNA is TGTGCCAGCTCACCAATAATAGGGGGTAACTACAATGAGCAGTTCTTC.

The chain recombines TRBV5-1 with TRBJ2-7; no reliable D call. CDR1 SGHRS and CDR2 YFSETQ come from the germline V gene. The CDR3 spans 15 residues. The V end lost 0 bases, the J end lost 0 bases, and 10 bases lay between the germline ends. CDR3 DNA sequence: TGCGCCAGCAGCTTGGACGGCGGTAGCTCCTACGAGCAGTACTTC. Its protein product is CASSLDGGSSYEQYF. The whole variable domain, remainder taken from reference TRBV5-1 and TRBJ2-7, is KAGVTQTPRYLIKTRGQQVTLSCSPISGHRSVSWYQQTPGQGLQFLFEYFSETQRNKGNFPGRFSGRQFSNSRSEMNVSTLELGDSALYLCASSLDGGSSYEQYFGPGTRLTVT.

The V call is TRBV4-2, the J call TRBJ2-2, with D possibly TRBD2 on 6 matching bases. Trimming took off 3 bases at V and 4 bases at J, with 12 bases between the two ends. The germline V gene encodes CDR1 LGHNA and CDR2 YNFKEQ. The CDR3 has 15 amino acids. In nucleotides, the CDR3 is TGTGCCAGCAGCCAGGGCGGGACTGGCACCGGGGAGCTGTTTTTT. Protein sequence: CASSQGGTGTGELFF.

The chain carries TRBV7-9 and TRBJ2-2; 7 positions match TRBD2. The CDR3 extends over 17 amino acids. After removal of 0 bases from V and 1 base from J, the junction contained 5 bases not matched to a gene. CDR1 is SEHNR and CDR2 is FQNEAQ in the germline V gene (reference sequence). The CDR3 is CASSLALQRENTGELFF. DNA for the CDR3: TGTGCCAGCAGCTTAGCGTTGCAGCGGGAGAACACCGGGGAGCTGTTTTTT.

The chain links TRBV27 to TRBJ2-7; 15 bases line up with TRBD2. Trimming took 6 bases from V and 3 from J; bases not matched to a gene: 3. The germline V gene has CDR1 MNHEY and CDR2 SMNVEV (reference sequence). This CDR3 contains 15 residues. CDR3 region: CASRGGLAGGYEQYF. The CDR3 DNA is TGTGCCAGCAGGGGGGGACTAGCGGGAGGCTACGAGCAGTACTTC.

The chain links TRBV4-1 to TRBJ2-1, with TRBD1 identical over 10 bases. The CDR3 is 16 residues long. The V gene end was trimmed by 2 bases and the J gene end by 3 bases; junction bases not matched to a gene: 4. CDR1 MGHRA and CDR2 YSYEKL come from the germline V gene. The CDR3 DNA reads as TGCGCCAGCAGCCAAACCGGGACAGGGGTCTACAATGAGCAGTTCTTC. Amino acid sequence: CASSQTGTGVYNEQFF.

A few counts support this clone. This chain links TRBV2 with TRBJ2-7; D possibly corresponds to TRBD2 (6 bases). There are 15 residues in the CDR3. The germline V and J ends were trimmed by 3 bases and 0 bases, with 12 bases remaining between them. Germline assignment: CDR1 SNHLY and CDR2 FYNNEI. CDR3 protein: CASSDAGSISYEQYF. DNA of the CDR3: TGTGCCAGCAGTGACGCGGGAAGCATCTCCTACGAGCAGTACTTC.

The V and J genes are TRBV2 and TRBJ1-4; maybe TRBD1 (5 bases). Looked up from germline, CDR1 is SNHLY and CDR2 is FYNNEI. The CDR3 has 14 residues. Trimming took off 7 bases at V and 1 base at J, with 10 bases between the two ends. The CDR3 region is CASTSQETNEKLFF. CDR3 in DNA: TGTGCCAGCACTTCACAGGAAACTAATGAAAAACTGTTTTTT.

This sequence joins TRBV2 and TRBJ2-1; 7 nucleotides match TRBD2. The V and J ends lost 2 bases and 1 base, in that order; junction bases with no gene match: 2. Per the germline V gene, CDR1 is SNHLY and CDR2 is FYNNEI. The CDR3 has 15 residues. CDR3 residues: CASSEQRGSYNEQFF. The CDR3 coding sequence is TGTGCCAGCAGTGAACAGCGGGGATCCTACAATGAGCAGTTCTTC.

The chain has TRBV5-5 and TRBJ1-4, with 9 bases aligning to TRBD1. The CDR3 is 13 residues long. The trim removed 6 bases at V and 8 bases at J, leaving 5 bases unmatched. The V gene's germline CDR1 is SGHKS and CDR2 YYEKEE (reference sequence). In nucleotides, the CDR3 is TGTGCCAGCAACCGGGACAGGGCCGAAAAACTGTTTTTT. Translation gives CASNRDRAEKLFF. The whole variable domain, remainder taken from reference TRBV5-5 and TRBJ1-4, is DAGVTQSPTHLIKTRGQQVTLRCSPISGHKSVSWYQQVLGQGPQFIFQYYEKEERGRGNFPDRFSARQFPNYSSELNVNALLLGDSALYLCASNRDRAEKLFFGSGTQLSVL.